This TCR beta chain was sequenced for a study of regulatory T cells in long-lasting Graves disease. Overall study findings and caveats: Favored usage of TRBV28, TRBJ1-2 and TRBJ2-5 was recorded in persistent disease. Examination was confined to peripheral blood, excluding thyroid tissue.

The authors built TCR beta libraries using iRepertoire HTBI primers and Arm-PCR of CDR3 regions. Per the authors' pipeline: Across all samples, about 60 TRBV segments and 15 or so TRBJ segments were identified. TCRdb ran MiXCR on the multiplex PCR reads and lists one entry per CDR3 protein. None of the V and J calls come from the authors' own analysis; TCRdb made them. The repertoire consists of approximately 560,000 distinct CDR3 sequences, with 15% to 20% occurring once and the leading ten covering approximately 12%. The time point was: newly diagnosed GD, antithyroid drugs for less than 3 months. Extracted RNA from PBMCs served as the source of the TCR library. Patients came from an endocrinology department in Xi'an, China. For this clonotype: Its matching antigen is unknown.

The germline V gene has CDR1 KGHSH and CDR2 LQKENI. The CDR3 length is 15 residues. The junction had 6 bases not matched to a gene; V was cut back by 3 bases and J by 5 bases. The sample was also reused in another study, on T cells in Graves' hyperthyroidism and ophthalmopathy.

The sequencing used peripheral blood mononuclear cells (PBMCs), collected at new diagnosis, from a patient treated with antithyroid drugs. The sequence derives from a young man with Graves disease. This chain uses TRBV18 with TRBJ2-1, with 8 bases fitting TRBD2. The CDR3: CASSPGLAGHNEQFF. DNA of the CDR3: TGTGCCAGCTCACCGGGGCTAGCGGGTCACAATGAGCAGTTCTTC.